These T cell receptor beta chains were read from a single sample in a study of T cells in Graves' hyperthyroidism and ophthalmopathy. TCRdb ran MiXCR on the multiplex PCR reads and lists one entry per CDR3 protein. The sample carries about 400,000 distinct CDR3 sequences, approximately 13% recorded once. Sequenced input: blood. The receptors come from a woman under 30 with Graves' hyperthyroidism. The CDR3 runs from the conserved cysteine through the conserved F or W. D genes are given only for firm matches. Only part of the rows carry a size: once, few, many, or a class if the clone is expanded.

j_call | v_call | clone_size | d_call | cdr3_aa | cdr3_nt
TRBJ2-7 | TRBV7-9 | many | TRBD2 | CASSPPGLAIEQYF | TGTGCCAGCAGCCCCCCGGGACTAGCAATCGAGCAGTACTTC
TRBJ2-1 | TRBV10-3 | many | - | CAISRTSNEQFF | TGTGCCATCAGCCGGACAAGCAATGAGCAGTTCTTC
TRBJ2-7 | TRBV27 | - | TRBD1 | CASSFTGTGNEQYF | TGTGCCAGCAGCTTTACCGGGACAGGGAACGAGCAGTACTTC
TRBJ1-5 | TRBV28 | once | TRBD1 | CASSLYRDRGTNQPQHF | TGTGCCAGCAGTTTATACCGGGACAGGGGTACCAATCAGCCCCAGCATTTT
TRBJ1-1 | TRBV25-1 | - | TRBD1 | CASKVGRGQGLNTEAFF | TGTGCCAGCAAGGTGGGTAGGGGACAGGGTTTGAACACTGAAGCTTTCTTT
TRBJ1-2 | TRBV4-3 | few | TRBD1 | CASSQDHRGQGIGYTF | TGCGCCAGCAGCCAAGATCATCGAGGACAGGGTATCGGCTACACCTTC
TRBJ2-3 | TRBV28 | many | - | CASRDNWSTDTQYF | TGTGCCAGCAGAGACAACTGGAGCACAGATACGCAGTATTTT
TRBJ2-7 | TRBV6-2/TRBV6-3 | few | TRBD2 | CASGYNGSPVLRLAYEQYF | TGTGCCAGCGGTTACAATGGTTCCCCGGTTCTGCGACTAGCGTACGAGCAGTACTTC
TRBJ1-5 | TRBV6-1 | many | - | CASSPHAGQPQHF | TGTGCCAGCAGTCCCCATGCAGGGCAGCCCCAGCATTTT
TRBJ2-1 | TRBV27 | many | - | CASSPWVSSYNEQFF | TGTGCCAGCAGTCCCTGGGTCAGCTCCTACAATGAGCAGTTCTTC
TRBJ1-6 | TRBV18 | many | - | CASSLERARNSPLHF | TGTGCCAGCTCCTTAGAGAGGGCCCGCAATTCACCCCTCCACTTT
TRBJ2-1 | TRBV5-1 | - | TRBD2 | CASSPLAGDQFF | TGCGCCAGCAGCCCCCTAGCGGGAGATCAGTTCTTC
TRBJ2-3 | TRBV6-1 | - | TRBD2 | CASRKSAGGPDTQYF | TGTGCCAGCAGGAAATCAGCGGGGGGACCGGATACGCAGTATTTT
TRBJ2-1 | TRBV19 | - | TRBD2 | CATTEASGHYNEQFF | TGTGCCACCACTGAGGCTAGCGGGCATTACAATGAGCAGTTCTTC
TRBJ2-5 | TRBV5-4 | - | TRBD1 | CASSLEWTGWETQYF | TGTGCCAGCAGCTTGGAATGGACAGGGTGGGAGACCCAGTACTTC
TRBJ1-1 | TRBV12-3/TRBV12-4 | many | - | CASSFRRGAEAFF | TGTGCCAGCAGTTTCCGCAGGGGTGCTGAAGCTTTCTTT
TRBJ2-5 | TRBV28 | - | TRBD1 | CASSLPGRDRGRAQYF | TGTGCCAGCAGTTTACCGGGTCGCGACAGGGGTCGGGCCCAGTACTTC